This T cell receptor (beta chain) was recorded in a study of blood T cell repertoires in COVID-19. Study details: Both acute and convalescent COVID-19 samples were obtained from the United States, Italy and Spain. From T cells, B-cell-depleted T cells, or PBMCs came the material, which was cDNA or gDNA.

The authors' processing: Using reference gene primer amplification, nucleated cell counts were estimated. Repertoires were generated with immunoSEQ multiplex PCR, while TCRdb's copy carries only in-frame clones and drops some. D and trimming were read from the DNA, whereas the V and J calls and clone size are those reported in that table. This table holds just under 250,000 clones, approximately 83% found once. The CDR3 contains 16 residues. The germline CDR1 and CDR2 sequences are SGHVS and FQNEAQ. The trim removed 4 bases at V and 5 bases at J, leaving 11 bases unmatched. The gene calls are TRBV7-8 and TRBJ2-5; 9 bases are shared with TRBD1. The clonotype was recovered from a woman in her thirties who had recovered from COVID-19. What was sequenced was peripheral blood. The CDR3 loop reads CASSSTTGGAWETQYF. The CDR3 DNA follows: TGTGCCAGCAGCTCTACTACAGGGGGCGCTTGGGAGACCCAGTACTTC.